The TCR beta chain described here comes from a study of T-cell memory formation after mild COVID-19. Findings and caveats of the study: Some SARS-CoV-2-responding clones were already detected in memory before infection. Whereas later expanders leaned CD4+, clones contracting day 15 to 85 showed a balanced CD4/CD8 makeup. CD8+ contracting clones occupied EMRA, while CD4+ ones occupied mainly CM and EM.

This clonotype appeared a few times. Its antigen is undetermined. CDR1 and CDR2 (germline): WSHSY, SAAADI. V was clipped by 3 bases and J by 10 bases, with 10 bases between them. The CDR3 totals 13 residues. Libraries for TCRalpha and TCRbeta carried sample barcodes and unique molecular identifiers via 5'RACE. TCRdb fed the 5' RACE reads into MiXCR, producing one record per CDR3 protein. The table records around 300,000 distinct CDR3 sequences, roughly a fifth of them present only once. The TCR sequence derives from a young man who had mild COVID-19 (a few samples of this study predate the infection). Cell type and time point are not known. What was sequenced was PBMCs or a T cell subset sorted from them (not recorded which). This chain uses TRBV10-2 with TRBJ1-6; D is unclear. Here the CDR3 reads CASSENLRSPLHF. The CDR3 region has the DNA TGCGCCAGCAGTGAAAACTTGCGCTCACCCCTCCACTTT.